One and the same sample provided the 31 T cell receptor beta chains below, sequenced in a study of T-cell reconstitution after alpha-beta-depleted transplantation in children. A TCRbeta library incorporating unique molecular identifiers was prepared. TCRdb itself ran the PCR reads through MiXCR, one entry per CDR3 protein. The data contain approximately 520,000 distinct CDR3 sequences, approximately 10% of them singletons. The sequencing used PBMCs, mostly from graft donor cells, collected 180 days after TCRalphabeta/CD19-depleted stem cell transplant. The receptors originated from a female patient aged 2-9 years who had a stem cell transplant for aplastic anemia, so the T cells may come from the graft donor.

There are a few counts of this clonotype. The J gene is TRBJ2-7, the V gene TRBV28; maybe TRBD1 (6 bases). With 4 bases removed from V and 3 bases from J, the gap between germline ends came to 10 bases. Germline CDR1 reads MDHEN; CDR2 reads SYDVKM. The CDR3 runs to 13 residues. The chain's CDR3 is CASSWFRGYEQYF. The CDR3 DNA reads TGTGCCAGCAGTTGGTTCAGGGGCTACGAGCAGTACTTC.

The rearrangement joins TRBV9 to TRBJ2-5, with 8 bases matching TRBD2. CDR1 SGDLS and CDR2 YYNGEE come from the germline V gene. Germline trimming cut 0 bases from V and 5 bases from J; bases unmatched to any gene: 9. The CDR3 extends over 16 amino acids. As DNA, the CDR3 is TGTGCCAGCAGCGTAGACGCAGCGGGAGACGGGGAGACCCAGTACTTC. This encodes CASSVDAAGDGETQYF.

This clonotype was observed at least ten times. The J gene is TRBJ2-7, the V gene TRBV18; 7 bases match TRBD1. Germline-derived CDR1 and CDR2 are KGHSH and LQKENI. CDR3 length: 14 amino acids. V was pared by 5 bases and J by 1 base, with 5 bases of the junction left unmatched. The CDR3, as DNA: TGTGCCAGCTCAGTACAGGGGTCGTCCTACGAGCAGTACTTC. Translated: CASSVQGSSYEQYF.

In this sample, this clonotype turned up a few times. The chain recombines TRBV7-2 with TRBJ2-2; 9 nucleotides match TRBD1. The CDR3 runs to 16 residues. Germline V lookup: CDR1 SGHTA, CDR2 FQGNSA. V shed 0 bases and J 5 bases; nucleotides not matched to a gene: 4. The CDR3 here is CASSLAGTGLTGELFF. CDR3 nucleotides: TGTGCCAGCAGCTTAGCCGGGACAGGGCTAACCGGGGAGCTGTTTTTT. Supplemented by reference TRBV7-2 and TRBJ2-2, the full variable domain reads GAGVSQSPSNKVTEKGKDVELRCDPISGHTALYWYRQSLGQGLEFLIYFQGNSAPDKSGLPSDRFSAERTGGSVSTLTIQRTQQEDSAVYLCASSLAGTGLTGELFFGEGSRLTVL.

The table lists this clonotype with a few counts. The CDR3 sequence: CASSSNRDRGAHEQYV. CDR3 sequence (DNA): TGTGCCAGCAGCTCAAATCGGGACAGGGGCGCCCACGAGCAGTACGTC. The chain couples TRBV11-2 to TRBJ2-7, with 10 nucleotides matching TRBD1. CDR1 is SGHAT, CDR2 FQNNGV, per germline. The CDR3 contains 16 residues. The V and J ends lost 4 bases and 5 bases, in that order; junction bases with no gene match: 11.

This clonotype was recorded a few times. In DNA, the CDR3 is TGTGCCAGCAGTCCGACAGGGGGGCACGCGAACACTGAAGCTTTCTTT. Translation: CASSPTGGHANTEAFF. This rearrangement joins TRBV12-3 or TRBV12-4 to TRBJ1-1; 9 bases align to TRBD1. The CDR3 covers 16 residues. V dropped 5 bases and J dropped 1; count of bases not matched to a gene: 8.

The chain recombines TRBV12-3 or TRBV12-4 with TRBJ2-7, with TRBD2 matching 13 bases. The CDR3 has 16 amino acids. V was clipped by 5 bases and J by 6 bases; unmatched bases: 10. CDR3 residues: CASSKEGTSGTFEQYF. CDR3 coding DNA: TGTGCCAGCAGTAAAGAAGGGACTAGCGGGACTTTCGAGCAGTACTTC.

The V gene is TRBV7-2, the J gene TRBJ2-5; no clear D gene. This CDR3 spans 12 amino acids. Germline loops: CDR1 SGHTA, CDR2 FQGNSA. V was cut by 6 bases and J by 6 bases, with 11 bases left in between. The CDR3 region has the DNA TGTGCCAGCAGACCTTCAGGTCAGACCCAGTACTTC. Translated, it gives CASRPSGQTQYF.

This clonotype was observed a few times. The gene calls are TRBV7-9 and TRBJ1-2, with TRBD1 matching 10 bases. The J segment lost 6 bases and the V segment lost 5 bases, leaving 3 bases of the junction unmatched. This CDR3 spans 13 amino acids. Germline lookup yields CDR1 SEHNR and CDR2 FQNEAQ (reference sequence). CDR3 protein: CASSVTGGDGYTF. CDR3 bases: TGTGCCAGCAGCGTGACAGGGGGCGATGGCTACACCTTC.

The table lists this clonotype with many counts. The chain carries TRBV21-1 and TRBJ2-2; the D call in the table, TRBD1, was not verified against the DNA. TRBV21-1 corresponds to a pseudogene. This CDR3 is built from 18 residues. Here the CDR3 DNA reads TGTGCCAGCAGCAAAGCACCAGGACAGGGGGCGAGCACCGGGGAGCTGTTTTTT. Translated, it gives CASSKAPGQGASTGELFF.

The chain couples TRBV5-1 to TRBJ2-7; 9 bases map to TRBD1. CDR1 and CDR2 from the germline V gene are SGHRS and YFSETQ. This CDR3 has 14 amino acids. V lost 0 bases to trimming and J lost 10 bases; unmatched junction nucleotides: 8. CDR3 sequence reads: CASSLETGGHGQYF. CDR3 coding DNA: TGCGCCAGCAGCTTGGAAACAGGGGGCCACGGCCAGTACTTC.

The rearrangement uses TRBV25-1 and TRBJ2-1, with D unresolved. This CDR3 comprises 16 residues. V was cut by 4 bases and J by 0 bases, with 13 bases left in between. Germline V gene lookup returns CDR1 MGHDK and CDR2 SYGVNS. CDR3 in DNA: TGTGCCAGCAGTGCCACACTATTTAGCTCCTACAATGAGCAGTTCTTC. Amino acid sequence: CASSATLFSSYNEQFF.

This clonotype has more than one count but fewer than ten. The chain carries TRBV15 and TRBJ2-7; 8 bases line up with TRBD2. The CDR3 totals 16 residues. Germline V lookup: CDR1 LNHNV, CDR2 YYDKDF (reference sequence). Trimming took 3 bases from V and 4 from J; bases not matched to a gene: 11. In nucleotides, the CDR3 is TGTGCCACCAGCAGCGCCGCCGGGACTAGGGGTTACGAGCAGTACTTC. Encoded protein: CATSSAAGTRGYEQYF.

The chain couples TRBV5-1 to TRBJ2-5; either TRBD1 or TRBD2 may fit D (5 bases each). Trimming stripped 1 base from V and 1 base from J, with 8 bases between. The CDR3 runs 14 residues. The germline V gene has CDR1 SGHRS and CDR2 YFSETQ. The chain's CDR3 is CASSLIGAQETQYF. The CDR3 region has the DNA TGCGCCAGCAGCTTGATCGGGGCCCAAGAGACCCAGTACTTC.

V is TRBV28 and J is TRBJ2-1; weak D call: TRBD2 (6 bases). V dropped 3 bases and J dropped 6 bases, with 9 bases sitting between them. The CDR3 spans 13 residues. Germline V CDR1 and CDR2: MDHEN, SYDVKM. The CDR3 region has the DNA TGTGCCAGCAGTTTTGCGGGGCCCAATGAGCAGTTCTTC. Its protein product is CASSFAGPNEQFF. The complete variable domain, with remaining parts taken from reference TRBV28 and TRBJ2-1, reads DVKVTQSSRYLVKRTGEKVFLECVQDMDHENMFWYRQDPGLGLRLIYFSYDVKMKEKGDIPEGYSVSREKKERFSLILESASTNQTSMYLCASSFAGPNEQFFGPGTRLTVL.

V gene TRBV27 combines with J gene TRBJ2-1; TRBD1 matches at 9 bases. Germline-derived CDR1 and CDR2 are MNHEY and SMNVEV (reference sequence). The CDR3 has 14 residues. V shed 5 bases and J 8 bases; nucleotides not matched to a gene: 7. The chain's CDR3 is CASSTGGDIDEQFF. In DNA form, the CDR3 reads TGTGCCAGCAGTACAGGGGGCGACATTGATGAGCAGTTCTTC.

This clonotype was seen more than once but under ten times. The V and J genes are TRBV29-1 and TRBJ2-5, with 10 bases lining up with TRBD2. This CDR3 has 16 amino acids. V lost 2 bases, J lost 4 bases, and 10 bases stayed unmatched. Germline values: CDR1 SQVTM, CDR2 ANQGSEA. The CDR3 loop reads CSVEKGLALVGETQYF. In DNA form, the CDR3 reads TGCAGCGTTGAAAAGGGACTAGCGTTAGTGGGAGAGACCCAGTACTTC.

This clonotype turned up a few times. V usage is TRBV25-1 and J usage is TRBJ1-1, with D tentatively TRBD1 (5 bases). With 0 bases removed from V and 4 bases from J, the gap between germline ends came to 15 bases. This CDR3 is 16 amino acids long. CDR1 is MGHDK and CDR2 is SYGVNS in the germline V gene. Here the CDR3 DNA reads TGTGCCAGCAGTGAATATTTCCTCCAGGGCTCCACTGAAGCTTTCTTT. Translation gives CASSEYFLQGSTEAFF.

This clonotype was recorded a few times. V usage is TRBV5-8 and J usage is TRBJ2-5; D is unresolved. CDR3 length: 13 residues. The V gene lost 2 bases and the J gene lost 3 bases, with 8 bases spanning the gap. Germline CDR1 is SGHTS and CDR2 is YDEGEE. The CDR3 DNA is TGTGCCAGCAGCTTCCCAGTAAAAGAGACCCAGTACTTC. The encoded protein is CASSFPVKETQYF. Together with reference TRBV5-8 and TRBJ2-5, the CDR3 gives the full variable domain: EAGVTQSPTHLIKTRGQQATLRCSPISGHTSVYWYQQALGLGLQFLLWYDEGEERNRGNFPPRFSGRQFPNYSSELNVNALELEDSALYLCASSFPVKETQYFGPGTRLLVL.

This chain uses TRBV7-9 with TRBJ1-5; D perhaps matches TRBD1 (5 bases). Trimming cost V 1 base and J 3 bases, with 13 bases left between them. Germline-derived CDR1 and CDR2 are SEHNR and FQNEAQ (reference sequence). The CDR3 covers 16 residues. The CDR3 nucleotides are TGTGCCAGCAGCTTAGGGGTGGGGCCGTACAATCAGCCCCAGCATTTT. It encodes CASSLGVGPYNQPQHF.

This clonotype was observed a handful of times. This chain links TRBV4-3 with TRBJ2-3; TRBD2 aligns across 8 bases. Germline CDR1 and CDR2: LGHNA and YSLEER. The CDR3 has 15 residues. V lost 4 bases to trimming and J lost 1 base; unmatched junction nucleotides: 4. The CDR3 sequence: CASSPSGRGTDTQYF. CDR3 DNA: TGCGCCAGCAGCCCCTCCGGGAGGGGCACAGATACGCAGTATTTT.

This clonotype was counted only a few times. The V gene is TRBV11-2, the J gene TRBJ2-5; tentative D call: TRBD2 (5 bases). In germline, CDR1 is SGHAT, CDR2 FQNNGV. The CDR3 length is 18 residues. V was cut by 2 bases and J by 1 base, with 20 bases left in between. The CDR3 nucleotides are TGTGCCAGCAGCTTACAGGACTTTCACCGGCGGGTCCAAGAGACCCAGTACTTC. Protein: CASSLQDFHRRVQETQYF. Combining the CDR3 with reference TRBV11-2 and TRBJ2-5 gives the whole variable domain EAGVAQSPRYKIIEKRQSVAFWCNPISGHATLYWYQQILGQGPKLLIQFQNNGVVDDSQLPKDRFSAERLKGVDSTLKIQPAKLEDSAVYLCASSLQDFHRRVQETQYFGPGTRLLVL.

This clonotype has only one observation. V is TRBV24-1 and J is TRBJ1-5; 8 bases are a match to TRBD1. The junction had 4 bases not matched to a gene; V was cut back by 3 bases and J by 1 base. Germline assignment: CDR1 KGHDR and CDR2 SFDVKD. The CDR3 sequence is 16 residues long. Here the CDR3 DNA reads TGTGCCACCAGTGATGCCGACAGGGGAAGCAATCAGCCCCAGCATTTT. Translated, it gives CATSDADRGSNQPQHF.

This clonotype was recorded a few times. This chain connects TRBV6-2 or TRBV6-3 to TRBJ1-6, with D unresolved. The CDR3 has 15 amino acids. The germline gives CDR1 MNHEY, CDR2 SVGEGT. The ends were cut back, 4 bases at V and 0 bases at J, with 7 bases in the middle. CDR3 in DNA: TGTGCCAGCAGTTTGACTAGCTCCTATAATTCACCCCTCCACTTT. Translating it yields CASSLTSSYNSPLHF.

J is TRBJ1-2 and V is TRBV12-3 or TRBV12-4; 9 bases map to TRBD1. With 6 bases clipped from V and 3 bases from J, the junction kept 8 bases outside the gene matches. This CDR3 contains 15 residues. CDR3 sequence (DNA): TGTGCCAGCAGCTCTAAAGACAGGGGGGACTATGGCTACACCTTC. It yields the protein CASSSKDRGDYGYTF.

This chain uses TRBV14 with TRBJ2-7, with D perhaps TRBD2 (6 bases). CDR1 and CDR2 from the germline V gene are SGHDN and FVKESK. The CDR3 runs 13 residues. V was clipped by 1 base and J by 6 bases, with 10 bases between them. This CDR3 is CASSQVREVEQYF. The CDR3 nucleotides are TGTGCCAGCAGCCAAGTGAGGGAGGTCGAGCAGTACTTC.

This clonotype was found a few times. This CDR3 is CASSEWSSGRHEQYF. The CDR3 DNA follows: TGCGCCAGCAGTGAGTGGTCTAGCGGGAGACACGAGCAGTACTTC. The chain couples TRBV10-2 to TRBJ2-7; 10 positions match TRBD2. The CDR3 covers 15 residues. The V gene's germline CDR1 is WSHSY and CDR2 SAAADI. V lost 1 base, J lost 5 bases, and 5 bases stayed unmatched.

This clonotype was counted between two and nine times. V is TRBV7-3 and J is TRBJ1-1, with D possibly being TRBD1 (5 bases). CDR1 SGHTA and CDR2 FQGTGA come from the germline V gene. Trimming removed 2 bases from V and 5 bases from J, with 12 bases in between. The length of the CDR3 is 14 residues. CDR3 in amino acids: CASSLGASGTEAFF. DNA of the CDR3: TGTGCCAGCAGCTTAGGGGCATCAGGGACTGAAGCTTTCTTT. Full variable domain (rest looked up from reference TRBV7-3 and TRBJ1-1): GAGVSQTPSNKVTEKGKYVELRCDPISGHTALYWYRQSLGQGPEFLIYFQGTGAADDSGLPNDRFFAVRPEGSVSTLKIQRTERGDSAVYLCASSLGASGTEAFFGQGTRLTVV.

The chain joins TRBV7-8 to TRBJ2-5; D remains unclear. In germline, CDR1 is SGHVS, CDR2 FQNEAQ. This CDR3 is 12 amino acids long. Deletions cut 7 bases from V and 4 bases from J, with 10 bases between. The CDR3 nucleotides read TGTGCCAGCAAACGACCGATAGAGACCCAGTACTTC. Its translation is CASKRPIETQYF.

This chain links TRBV28 with TRBJ2-7; 8 bases fit TRBD1. The CDR3 loop spans 12 amino acids. CDR1 and CDR2 (germline): MDHEN, SYDVKM. With V trimmed by 10 bases and J by 3 bases, 5 bases remained unmatched. The CDR3: CATSTGGYEQYF. The CDR3 DNA follows: TGTGCCACGTCAACAGGGGGCTACGAGCAGTACTTC.

The genes are TRBV18 and TRBJ2-7; D not certain. Germline CDR1 is KGHSH and CDR2 is LQKENI. Trimming cost V 2 bases and J 0 bases, with 11 bases left between them. This CDR3 comprises 15 residues. CDR3 sequence reads: CASSPFPADSYEQYF. CDR3 DNA sequence: TGTGCCAGCTCACCATTCCCTGCAGACTCCTACGAGCAGTACTTC.